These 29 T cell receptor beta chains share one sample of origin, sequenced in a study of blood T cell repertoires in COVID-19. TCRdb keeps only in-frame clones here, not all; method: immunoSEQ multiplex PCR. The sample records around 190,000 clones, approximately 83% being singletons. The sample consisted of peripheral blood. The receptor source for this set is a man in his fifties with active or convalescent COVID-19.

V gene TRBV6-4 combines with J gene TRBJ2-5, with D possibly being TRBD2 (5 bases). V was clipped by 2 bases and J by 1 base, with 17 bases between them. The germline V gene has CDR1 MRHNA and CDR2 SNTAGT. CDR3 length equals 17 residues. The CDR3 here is CASSDLRTGIIQETQYF. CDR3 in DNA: TGTGCCAGCAGTGACCTTAGGACGGGAATCATCCAAGAGACCCAGTACTTC.

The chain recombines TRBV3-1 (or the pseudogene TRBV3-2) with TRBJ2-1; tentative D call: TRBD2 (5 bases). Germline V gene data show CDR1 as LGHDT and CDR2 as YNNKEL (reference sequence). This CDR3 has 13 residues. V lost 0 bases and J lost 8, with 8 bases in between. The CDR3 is CASSQELVYEQFF. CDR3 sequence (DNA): TGTGCCAGCAGCCAAGAACTAGTCTATGAGCAGTTCTTC.

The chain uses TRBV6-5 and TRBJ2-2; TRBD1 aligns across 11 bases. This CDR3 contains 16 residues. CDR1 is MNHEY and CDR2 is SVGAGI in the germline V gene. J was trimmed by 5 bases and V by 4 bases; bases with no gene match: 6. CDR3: CASSLTGTGGTGELFF. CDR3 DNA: TGTGCCAGCAGTTTGACCGGGACAGGGGGGACCGGGGAGCTGTTTTTT.

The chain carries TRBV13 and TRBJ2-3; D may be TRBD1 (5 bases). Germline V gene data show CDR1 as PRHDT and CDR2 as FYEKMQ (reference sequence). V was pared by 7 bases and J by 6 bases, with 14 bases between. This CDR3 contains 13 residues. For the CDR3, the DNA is TGTGCCAGCAACGGCGGACACCAGGATACGCAGTATTTT. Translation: CASNGGHQDTQYF. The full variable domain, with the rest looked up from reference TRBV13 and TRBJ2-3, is AAGVIQSPRHLIKEKRETATLKCYPIPRHDTVYWYQQGPGQDPQFLISFYEKMQSDKGSIPDRFSAQQFSDYHSELNMSSLELGDSALYFCASNGGHQDTQYFGPGTRLTVL.

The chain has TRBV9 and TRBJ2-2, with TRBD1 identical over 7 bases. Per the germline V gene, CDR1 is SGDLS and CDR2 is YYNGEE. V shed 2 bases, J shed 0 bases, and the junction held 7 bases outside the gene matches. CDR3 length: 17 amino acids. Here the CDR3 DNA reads TGTGCCAGCAGCGTTAACAGGGGTGATCCGAACACCGGGGAGCTGTTTTTT. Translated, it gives CASSVNRGDPNTGELFF.

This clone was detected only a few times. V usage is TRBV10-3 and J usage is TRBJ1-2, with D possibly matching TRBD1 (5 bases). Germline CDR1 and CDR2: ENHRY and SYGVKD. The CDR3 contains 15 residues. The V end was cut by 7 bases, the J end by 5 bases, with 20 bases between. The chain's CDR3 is CAITPTDRPLYGYTF. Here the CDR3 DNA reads TGTGCCATCACCCCGACAGACAGACCTTTATATGGCTACACCTTC.

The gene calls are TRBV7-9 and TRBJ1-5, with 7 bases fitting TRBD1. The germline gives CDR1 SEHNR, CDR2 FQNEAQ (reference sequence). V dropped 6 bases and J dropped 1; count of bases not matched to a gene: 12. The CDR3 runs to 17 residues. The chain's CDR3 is CASREGGQGGSNQPQHF. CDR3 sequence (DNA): TGTGCCAGCAGGGAAGGGGGGCAGGGGGGCAGCAATCAGCCCCAGCATTTT.

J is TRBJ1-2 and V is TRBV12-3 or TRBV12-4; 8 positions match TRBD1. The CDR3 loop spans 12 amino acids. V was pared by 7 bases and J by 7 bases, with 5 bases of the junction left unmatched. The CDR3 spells CASIRTGSGYTF. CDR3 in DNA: TGTGCCAGCATCCGGACAGGGAGTGGCTACACCTTC.

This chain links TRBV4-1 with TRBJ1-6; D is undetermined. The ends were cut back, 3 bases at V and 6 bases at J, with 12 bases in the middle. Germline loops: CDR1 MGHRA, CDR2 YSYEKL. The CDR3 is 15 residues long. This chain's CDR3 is CASSQGAPFNSPLHF. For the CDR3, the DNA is TGCGCCAGCAGCCAGGGCGCGCCGTTTAATTCACCCCTCCACTTT.

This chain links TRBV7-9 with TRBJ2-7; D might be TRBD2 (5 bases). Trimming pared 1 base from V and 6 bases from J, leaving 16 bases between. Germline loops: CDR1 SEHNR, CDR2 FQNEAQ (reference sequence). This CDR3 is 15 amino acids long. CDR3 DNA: TGTGCCAGCAGCTTAGTGTTGGGCCTTGGGAGCGAGCAGTACTTC. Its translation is CASSLVLGLGSEQYF.

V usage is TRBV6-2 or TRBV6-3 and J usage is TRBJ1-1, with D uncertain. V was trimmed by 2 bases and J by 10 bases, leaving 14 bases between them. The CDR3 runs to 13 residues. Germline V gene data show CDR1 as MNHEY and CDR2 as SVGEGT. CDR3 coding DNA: TGTGCCAGCAGTTACGGCGCAGGCCGGGGAGCTTTCTTT. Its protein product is CASSYGAGRGAFF.

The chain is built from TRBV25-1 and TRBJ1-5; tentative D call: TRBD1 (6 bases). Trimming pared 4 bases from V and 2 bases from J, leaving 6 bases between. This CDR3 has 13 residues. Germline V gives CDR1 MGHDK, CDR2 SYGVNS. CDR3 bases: TGTGCCAGCAGTGGGACAGGCAATCAGCCCCAGCATTTT. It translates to CASSGTGNQPQHF.

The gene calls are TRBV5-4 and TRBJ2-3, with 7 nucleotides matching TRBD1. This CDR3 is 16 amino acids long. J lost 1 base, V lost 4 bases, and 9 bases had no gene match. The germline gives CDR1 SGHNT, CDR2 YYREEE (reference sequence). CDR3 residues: CASSPGQVVGTDTQYF. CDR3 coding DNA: TGTGCCAGCAGCCCCGGACAGGTAGTGGGCACAGATACGCAGTATTTT.

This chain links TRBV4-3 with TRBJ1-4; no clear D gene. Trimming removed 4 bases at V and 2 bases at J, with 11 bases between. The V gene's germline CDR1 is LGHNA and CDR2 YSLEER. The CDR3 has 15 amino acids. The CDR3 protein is CASSLTRRTNEKLFF. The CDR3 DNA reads TGCGCCAGCAGCCTCACCCGGCGGACTAATGAAAAACTGTTTTTT.

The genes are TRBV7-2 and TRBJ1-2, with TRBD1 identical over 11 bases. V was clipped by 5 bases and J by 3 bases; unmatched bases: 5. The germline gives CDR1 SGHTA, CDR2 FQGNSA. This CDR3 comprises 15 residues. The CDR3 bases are TGTGCCAGCAGCATCCGGACAGGGGGCTACTATGGCTACACCTTC. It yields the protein CASSIRTGGYYGYTF.

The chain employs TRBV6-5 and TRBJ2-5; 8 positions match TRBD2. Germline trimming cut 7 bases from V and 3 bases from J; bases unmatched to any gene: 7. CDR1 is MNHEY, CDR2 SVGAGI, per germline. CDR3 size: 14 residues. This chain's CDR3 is CASTQRGGEETQYF. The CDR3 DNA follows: TGTGCCAGCACCCAACGGGGGGGGGAAGAGACCCAGTACTTC.

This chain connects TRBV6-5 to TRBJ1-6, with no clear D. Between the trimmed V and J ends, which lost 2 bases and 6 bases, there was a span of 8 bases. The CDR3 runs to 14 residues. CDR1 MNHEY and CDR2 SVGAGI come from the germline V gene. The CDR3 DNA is TGTGCCAGCAGTTACAGGGAGAGTAATTCACCCCTCCACTTT. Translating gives CASSYRESNSPLHF.

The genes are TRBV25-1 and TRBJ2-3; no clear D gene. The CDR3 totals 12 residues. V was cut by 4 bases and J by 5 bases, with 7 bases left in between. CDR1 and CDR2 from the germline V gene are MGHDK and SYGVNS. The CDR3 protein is CASSVIGDTQYF. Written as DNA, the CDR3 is TGTGCCAGCAGTGTGATCGGAGATACGCAGTATTTT.

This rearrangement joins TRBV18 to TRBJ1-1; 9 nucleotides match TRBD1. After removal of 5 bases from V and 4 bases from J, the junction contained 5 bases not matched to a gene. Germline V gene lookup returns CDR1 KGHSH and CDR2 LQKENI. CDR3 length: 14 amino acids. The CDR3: CASSADRGLTEAFF. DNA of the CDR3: TGTGCCAGCTCAGCGGACAGGGGACTCACTGAAGCTTTCTTT.

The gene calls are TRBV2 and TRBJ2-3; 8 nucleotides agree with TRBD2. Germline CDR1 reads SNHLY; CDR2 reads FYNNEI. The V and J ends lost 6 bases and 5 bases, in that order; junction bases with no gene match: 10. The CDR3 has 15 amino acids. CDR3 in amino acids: CASSSGSREKDTQYF. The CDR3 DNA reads TGTGCCAGCAGCAGCGGGAGCCGAGAGAAAGATACGCAGTATTTT.

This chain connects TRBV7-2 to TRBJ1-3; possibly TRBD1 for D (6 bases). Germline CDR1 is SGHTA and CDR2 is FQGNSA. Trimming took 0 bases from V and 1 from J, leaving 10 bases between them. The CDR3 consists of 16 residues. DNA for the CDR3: TGTGCCAGCAGCTTAGCGCCCACAGGGTCTGGAAACACCATATATTTT. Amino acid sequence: CASSLAPTGSGNTIYF.

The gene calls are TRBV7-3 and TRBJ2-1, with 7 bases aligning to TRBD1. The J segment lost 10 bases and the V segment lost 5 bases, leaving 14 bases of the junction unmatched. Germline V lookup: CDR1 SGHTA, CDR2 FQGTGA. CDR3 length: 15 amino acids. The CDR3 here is CASSTAGGSPREQFF. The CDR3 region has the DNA TGTGCCAGCAGCACCGCAGGGGGATCCCCCAGGGAGCAGTTCTTC.

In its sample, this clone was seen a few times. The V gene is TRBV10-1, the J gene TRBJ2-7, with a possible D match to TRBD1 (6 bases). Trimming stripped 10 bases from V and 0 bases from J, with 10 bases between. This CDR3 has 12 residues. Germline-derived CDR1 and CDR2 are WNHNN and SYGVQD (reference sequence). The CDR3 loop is CATSDSSYEQYF. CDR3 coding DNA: TGCGCCACCTCGGACAGCTCCTACGAGCAGTACTTC.

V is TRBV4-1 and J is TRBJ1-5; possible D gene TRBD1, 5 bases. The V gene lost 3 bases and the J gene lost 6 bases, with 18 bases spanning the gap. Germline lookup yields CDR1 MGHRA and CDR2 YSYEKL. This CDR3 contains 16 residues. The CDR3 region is CASSHRAGELAQPQHF. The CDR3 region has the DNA TGCGCCAGCAGCCACAGGGCGGGAGAACTTGCTCAGCCCCAGCATTTT.

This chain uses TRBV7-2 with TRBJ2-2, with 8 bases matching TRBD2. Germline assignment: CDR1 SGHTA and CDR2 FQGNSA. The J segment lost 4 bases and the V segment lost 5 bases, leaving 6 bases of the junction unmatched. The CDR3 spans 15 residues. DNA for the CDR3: TGTGCCAGCAGCCCGGGGGGGCCGGCCACCGGGGAGCTGTTTTTT. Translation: CASSPGGPATGELFF.

CDR3 protein: CSVEGATAENYGYTF. The CDR3 bases are TGCAGCGTTGAAGGGGCGACAGCAGAAAACTATGGCTACACCTTC. The chain recombines TRBV29-1 with TRBJ1-2; a weak D match, TRBD1 (5 bases). This CDR3 spans 15 amino acids. With 1 base removed from V and 2 bases from J, the gap between germline ends came to 14 bases. CDR1 and CDR2 (germline): SQVTM, ANQGSEA.

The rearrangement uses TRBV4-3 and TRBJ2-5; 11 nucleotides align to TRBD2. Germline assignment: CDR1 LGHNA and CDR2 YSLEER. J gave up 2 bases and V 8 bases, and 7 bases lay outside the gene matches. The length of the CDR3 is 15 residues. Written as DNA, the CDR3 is TGCGCCAGCCGCGGGGGACTAGCGGTACAAGAGACCCAGTACTTC. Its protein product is CASRGGLAVQETQYF.

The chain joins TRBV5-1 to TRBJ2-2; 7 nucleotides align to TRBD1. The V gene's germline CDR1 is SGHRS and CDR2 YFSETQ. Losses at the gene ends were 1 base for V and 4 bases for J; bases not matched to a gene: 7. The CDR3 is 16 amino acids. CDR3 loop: CASSLSETGTTGELFF. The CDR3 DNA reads TGCGCCAGCAGCTTGTCGGAGACAGGGACCACCGGGGAGCTGTTTTTT.

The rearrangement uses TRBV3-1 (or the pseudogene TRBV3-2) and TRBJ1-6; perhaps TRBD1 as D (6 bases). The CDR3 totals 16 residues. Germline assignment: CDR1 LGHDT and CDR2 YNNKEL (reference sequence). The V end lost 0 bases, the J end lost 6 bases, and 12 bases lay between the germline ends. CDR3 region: CASSQDSGRGNSPLHF. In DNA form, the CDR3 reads TGTGCCAGCAGCCAAGATTCTGGCAGGGGTAATTCACCCCTCCACTTT.